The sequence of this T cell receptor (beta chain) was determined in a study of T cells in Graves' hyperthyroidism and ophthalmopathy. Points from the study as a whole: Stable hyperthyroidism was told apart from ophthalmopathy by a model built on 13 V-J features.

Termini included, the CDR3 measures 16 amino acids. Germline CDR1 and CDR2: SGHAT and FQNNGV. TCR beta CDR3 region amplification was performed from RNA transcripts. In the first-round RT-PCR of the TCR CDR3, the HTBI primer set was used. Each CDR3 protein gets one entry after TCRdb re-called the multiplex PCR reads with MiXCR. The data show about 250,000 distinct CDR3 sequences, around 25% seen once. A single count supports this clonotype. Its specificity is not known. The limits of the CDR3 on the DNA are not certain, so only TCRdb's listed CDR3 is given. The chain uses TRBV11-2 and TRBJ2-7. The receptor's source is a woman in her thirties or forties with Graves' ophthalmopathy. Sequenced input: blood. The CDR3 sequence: CASSFYICSASHEQYF.